A single sample gave rise to the 11 T cell receptor beta chains below, sequenced in a study of identical twins (dated by TCRdb to about 2016). The library was prepared using 5' RACE. Sequencing relied on an Illumina HiSeq 2000. Using fastp trimming at Q25 and MiXCR clonotype assembly, TCRdb reanalyzed the public sequencing data and kept in-frame beta chains. All rows with the same CDR3 protein become a single entry with the most common DNA and genes. The sample table records roughly 250,000 distinct CDR3 sequences; 11% to 15% of these occur just once. Around 8.9% of the sample goes to the ten largest clones. The source material was memory (CD45RO+) T cells sorted from blood. Reading the label with the study, this specimen's cell subset or site is: CD45RO+ enriched T cells. Receptor source: a woman younger than 30 in good health.

This clonotype came up a few times. The genes are TRBV5-1 and TRBJ1-2; 7 bases are a match to TRBD1. The J segment lost 4 bases and the V segment lost 4 bases, leaving 7 bases of the junction unmatched. Germline CDR1 and CDR2: SGHRS and YFSETQ. CDR3 length: 14 amino acids. CDR3: CASSTTGIGYGYTF. In DNA form, the CDR3 reads TGCGCCAGCAGCACGACAGGGATCGGCTATGGCTACACCTTC. The complete variable domain, with remaining parts taken from reference TRBV5-1 and TRBJ1-2, reads KAGVTQTPRYLIKTRGQQVTLSCSPISGHRSVSWYQQTPGQGLQFLFEYFSETQRNKGNFPGRFSGRQFSNSRSEMNVSTLELGDSALYLCASSTTGIGYGYTFGSGTRLTVV.

This clonotype was counted many times. This chain connects TRBV3-1 to TRBJ2-2; D is uncertain. The germline V and J ends were trimmed by 3 bases and 1 base, with 6 bases remaining between them. Germline V lookup: CDR1 LGHDT, CDR2 YNNKEL (reference sequence). CDR3 length equals 14 residues. In nucleotides, the CDR3 is TGTGCCAGCAGCCACCGTGGGAACACCGGGGAGCTGTTTTTT. Translating it yields CASSHRGNTGELFF.

This clonotype was counted at least ten times. The gene calls are TRBV4-3 and TRBJ1-2, with 7 bases matching TRBD1. There are 15 residues in the CDR3. J gave up 4 bases and V 4 bases, and 9 bases lay outside the gene matches. Looked up from germline, CDR1 is LGHNA and CDR2 is YSLEER. DNA of the CDR3: TGCGCCAGCAGCCCTGAGCAGGGACAGCCCTATGGCTACACCTTC. Translation gives CASSPEQGQPYGYTF.

This chain uses TRBV7-9 with TRBJ2-3; 8 bases are shared with TRBD1. With V trimmed by 6 bases and J by 1 base, 6 bases remained unmatched. Per the germline V gene, CDR1 is SEHNR and CDR2 is FQNEAQ (reference sequence). The CDR3 length is 15 residues. CDR3: CASSLQGAGTDTQYF. The CDR3 nucleotides are TGTGCCAGCAGTCTGCAGGGGGCTGGCACAGATACGCAGTATTTT.

This clonotype appeared a few times. The chain joins TRBV11-2 to TRBJ2-3; D is unclear. The germline V gene has CDR1 SGHAT and CDR2 FQNNGV. V lost 2 bases and J lost 1, with 7 bases in between. This CDR3 region has 14 residues. CDR3 DNA: TGTGCCAGCAGCTTATTACACGGCACAGATACGCAGTATTTT. Residues: CASSLLHGTDTQYF.

This chain links TRBV12-3 or TRBV12-4 with TRBJ2-7; D is undetermined. The V and J ends lost 1 base and 0 bases respectively, with 7 bases between them. The CDR3 consists of 14 residues. The CDR3 bases are TGTGCCAGCAGTTTAGGGGCTAACTCCTACGAGCAGTACTTC. This codes for CASSLGANSYEQYF.

This clonotype turned up a few times. The J gene is TRBJ1-5, the V gene TRBV6-1, with unresolved D. This CDR3 region has 13 residues. Germline lookup yields CDR1 MNHNS and CDR2 SASEGT. The V end was cut by 6 bases, the J end by 7 bases, with 13 bases between. The CDR3 spells CASSAVLGQPQHF. The CDR3 region has the DNA TGTGCCAGCAGCGCCGTATTAGGACAGCCCCAGCATTTT.

The V gene is TRBV12-3 or TRBV12-4, the J gene TRBJ2-7; tentatively, D is TRBD2 (6 bases). Trimming took 2 bases from V and 3 from J, leaving 11 bases between them. The CDR3 has 14 residues. In DNA form, the CDR3 reads TGTGCCAGCAGTTTAATTCGCGGGGTCTACGAGCAGTACTTC. It codes for CASSLIRGVYEQYF.

The chain has TRBV7-8 and TRBJ1-2; D remains ambiguous. Trimming pared 2 bases from V and 8 bases from J, leaving 18 bases between. This CDR3 comprises 15 residues. Germline CDR1 reads SGHVS; CDR2 reads FQNEAQ. CDR3 region: CASSLMQAGTAGYTF. For the CDR3, the DNA is TGTGCCAGCAGCTTAATGCAGGCGGGTACCGCAGGCTACACCTTC.

This clonotype has just a few counts. This sequence joins TRBV18 and TRBJ1-1; D uncertain. CDR3 length equals 15 residues. V dropped 3 bases and J dropped 1 base, with 12 bases sitting between them. Germline V CDR1 and CDR2: KGHSH, LQKENI. In DNA, the CDR3 is TGTGCCAGCTCACCCTCACTGATGGGGAACACTGAAGCTTTCTTT. It specifies CASSPSLMGNTEAFF.

V is TRBV20-1 and J is TRBJ2-3; 13 nucleotides line up with TRBD2. The CDR3 is made up of 14 amino acids. Germline CDR1 reads DFQATT; CDR2 reads SNEGSKA (reference sequence). The CDR3 spells CSPKLAGGPDTQYF. CDR3 sequence (DNA): TGCAGCCCAAAACTAGCGGGAGGGCCAGATACGCAGTATTTT.